The 5 T cell receptor beta chains reported below all come from one sample, sequenced in a study of long-term antiretroviral therapy in people with HIV. The assay used was immunoSEQ (version v3.0), run at survey level. Using immunoSEQ multiplex PCR, the repertoire was profiled, and TCRdb retains in-frame clones only, with some absent. The sample has approximately 16,000 clones, roughly 84% seen once. Here the sequenced sample was unsorted PBMCs, taken 0.5 years after starting antiretroviral therapy. These receptors originate from a woman aged 40 to 49 with HIV.

The chain uses TRBV19 and TRBJ2-1; no clear D. Germline V gene sequence: CDR1 LNHDA, CDR2 SQIVND (reference sequence). V lost 2 bases, J lost 1 base, and 6 bases lay in between. The CDR3 has 14 amino acids. The chain's CDR3 is CASSIRDSYNEQFF. As DNA, the CDR3 is TGTGCCAGTAGTATAAGGGATTCCTACAATGAGCAGTTCTTC.

J is TRBJ1-4 and V is TRBV4-2; no clear D. Germline CDR1 LGHNA, CDR2 YNFKEQ. The CDR3 contains 12 residues. Trimming took 0 bases from V and 7 from J, leaving 3 bases between them. CDR3 residues: CASSQDGEKLFF. The CDR3 nucleotides read TGTGCCAGCAGCCAAGATGGTGAAAAACTGTTTTTT.

The rearrangement joins TRBV4-2 to TRBJ2-1, with 10 bases identical to TRBD2. V shed 4 bases, J shed 9 bases, and the junction held 9 bases outside the gene matches. Germline V gives CDR1 LGHNA, CDR2 YNFKEQ. The CDR3 consists of 15 residues. The CDR3 DNA reads as TGTGCCAGCAGCCCCAATGAGCGGGAGGGTGGTGAGCAGTTCTTC. It specifies CASSPNEREGGEQFF.

CDR3 DNA sequence: TGTGCCAGCAGCTCTCGGACAGGGGGGGATGAGCAGTTCTTC. Protein sequence: CASSSRTGGDEQFF. The J gene is TRBJ2-1, the V gene TRBV5-4, with TRBD1 matching over 10 bases. The CDR3 is 14 residues long. The V gene end was trimmed by 3 bases and the J gene end by 8 bases; junction bases not matched to a gene: 5. The germline V gene has CDR1 SGHNT and CDR2 YYREEE (reference sequence).

The chain carries TRBV6-6 and TRBJ2-5; 11 nucleotides match TRBD2. Germline trimming cut 6 bases from V and 7 bases from J; bases unmatched to any gene: 7. Germline CDR1 and CDR2: MNHNY and SVGAGI (reference sequence). This CDR3 comprises 14 residues. The CDR3 coding sequence is TGTGCCAGCAGGTTAGCGGGAGGGCCGGTGACCCAGTACTTC. Protein product: CASRLAGGPVTQYF.